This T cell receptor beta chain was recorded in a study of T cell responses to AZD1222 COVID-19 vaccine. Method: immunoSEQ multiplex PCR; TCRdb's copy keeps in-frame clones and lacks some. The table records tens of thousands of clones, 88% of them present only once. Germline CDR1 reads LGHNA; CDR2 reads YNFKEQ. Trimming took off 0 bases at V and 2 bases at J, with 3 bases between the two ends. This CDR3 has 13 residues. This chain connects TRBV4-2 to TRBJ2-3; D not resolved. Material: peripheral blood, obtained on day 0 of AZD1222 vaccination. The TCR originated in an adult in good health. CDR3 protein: CASSQEITDTQYF. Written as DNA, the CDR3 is TGTGCCAGCAGCCAAGAAATCACAGATACGCAGTATTTT.